This TCR beta chain was observed in a study of cytomegalovirus exposure and HLA in healthy donors. In the study overall: Genetic ancestry analysis placed over 65% of the 398 donors that were genotyped in the Caucasian-associated cluster.

Regarding this clone: Its cognate antigen is unknown.

Study conclusions and caveats: Researchers reportedly found TCR beta sequences accurately predicted most subjects' HLA-A and HLA-B alleles. Later genetic work tied a missense DCLRE1C variant to beta-chain V and J trimming. There was a cluster of highly shared sequence variants that was likely a sequencing artifact.

Primers: 60 Vbeta forward and 13 Jbeta reverse. TCRdb keeps only in-frame clones here, not all; method: immunoSEQ multiplex PCR. The sample has 150,000 to 200,000 clones, roughly 85% seen once. V trimming: 6 bases; J trimming: 5 bases; junction bases outside the gene matches: 6. The germline CDR1 and CDR2 sequences are SGHVS and FNYEAQ. The CDR3 has 14 amino acids. The TCR comes from a woman aged 40 to 50 in good health and CMV-seronegative. The chain employs TRBV7-6 and TRBJ2-2; 7 nucleotides line up with TRBD2. The specimen was PBMCs. The CDR3, as DNA: TGTGCCAGCAGGCTGGGGGGGGGTACCGGGGAGCTGTTTTTT. It is translated as CASRLGGGTGELFF.